These T cell receptor beta chains were read from a single sample in a study of identical twins. MiXCR, applied by TCRdb to the 5' RACE reads, yields one record per CDR3 protein. The table records about 790,000 distinct CDR3 sequences, roughly 18% of them present only once. This sample was shared with a second study, whose subject was T cells expressing NK-cell markers.

Specimen: PBMCs. Receptors were obtained from a woman under 30 in good health. Each CDR3 is given with its conserved first and last residue. The D gene is left open where the match is weak. Expanded clones get a size class; other rows say once, few or many, or leave the size out.

v_call	clone_size	d_call	j_call	cdr3_nt	cdr3_aa
TRBV10-3	few	.	TRBJ2-3	TGTGCCATCAGTGACGTGCGGACCACAGATACGCAGTATTTT	CAISDVRTTDTQYF
TRBV7-6	.	.	TRBJ1-5	TGTGCCAGCAGCTTGGAAATCTATCAGCCCCAGCATTTT	CASSLEIYQPQHF
TRBV7-2	many	TRBD1	TRBJ1-6	TGTGCCAGCAGCCCCCTTTGGGCGGGACAGGGTAATTCACCCCTCCACTTT	CASSPLWAGQGNSPLHF
TRBV20-1	.	TRBD2	TRBJ2-3	TGCAGTGCTAGTAAAGCGGGGGATACGCAGTATTTT	CSASKAGDTQYF
TRBV20-1	.	.	TRBJ2-6	TGCAGTGCGCCCGGGATTTCTGGGGCCAACGTCCTGACTTTC	CSAPGISGANVLTF
TRBV6-5	.	TRBD2	TRBJ2-1	TGTGCCAGCAGTTACTCATTGGGGGGGGATGGTGATGAGCAGTTCTTC	CASSYSLGGDGDEQFF
TRBV4-2	.	TRBD2	TRBJ2-3	TGTGCCAGCAGCCAAAGTAGGACTAGCGGGGACCCAGATACGCAGTATTTT	CASSQSRTSGDPDTQYF
TRBV20-1	.	.	TRBJ2-2	TGCAGTGCTAGAGATGTCCCCGGGGAGCTGTTTTTT	CSARDVPGELFF
TRBV5-6	few	TRBD2	TRBJ2-1	TGTGCCAGCAGCCTAGGGTTAGCGGGAGTAGGTGGTGAGCAGTTCTTC	CASSLGLAGVGGEQFF
TRBV7-9	few	.	TRBJ2-7	TGTGCCAGCGCGGGGAGTCTCGAGCAGTACTTC	CASAGSLEQYF
TRBV6-2/TRBV6-3	.	.	TRBJ2-4	TGTGCCAGCAGTTACAGACCAACCGTCCTAGCCAAAAACATTCAGTACTTC	CASSYRPTVLAKNIQYF
TRBV6-6	many	.	TRBJ2-1	TGTGCCAGCAGTTGGGATCTCAATGAGCAGTTCTTC	CASSWDLNEQFF
TRBV4-2	few	.	TRBJ2-3	TGTGCCAGCAGCCCTGGACATACCACAGATACGCAGTATTTT	CASSPGHTTDTQYF
TRBV7-2	.	.	TRBJ2-2	TGTGCCAGCAGCTTAGGAGCTAGGAACACCGGGGAGCTGTTTTTT	CASSLGARNTGELFF
TRBV10-3	few	.	TRBJ2-1	TGTGCCATCAGAGGGCGTTACAATGAGCAGTTCTTC	CAIRGRYNEQFF
TRBV10-2	few	TRBD2	TRBJ2-1	TGCGCCAGCAGTGATAGCGGGGGGGCCTCCAATGAGCAGTTCTTC	CASSDSGGASNEQFF
TRBV19	once	.	TRBJ2-5	TGTGCCAGTAGTAGCACCTTTGGCGAGACCCAGTACTTC	CASSSTFGETQYF
TRBV12-3/TRBV12-4	few	.	TRBJ2-3	TGTGCCAGCAGTCCCCTTCTAGATCGCACAGATACGCAGTATTTT	CASSPLLDRTDTQYF
TRBV20-1	.	.	TRBJ1-3	TGCAGTGCGATTCTTCCCAACTCTGGAAACACCATATATTTT	CSAILPNSGNTIYF
TRBV12-3/TRBV12-4	.	.	TRBJ2-3	TGTGCCAGCAGTTTAAACGGCCCCTCCGACATCGGGGCAGATACGCAGTATTTT	CASSLNGPSDIGADTQYF
TRBV29-1	few	.	TRBJ2-2	TGCAGCGTTGAAGGGACAACGAACACCGGGGAGCTGTTTTTT	CSVEGTTNTGELFF
TRBV18	.	.	TRBJ1-5	TGTGCCAGCTCACGCGAGGGTGTGGGCAATCAGCCCCAGCATTTT	CASSREGVGNQPQHF
TRBV2	few	TRBD1	TRBJ1-1	TGTGCCAGCAGTGAGGAGGGGGCCTACGGGGAAGCTTTCTTT	CASSEEGAYGEAFF
TRBV5-6	.	TRBD2	TRBJ2-5	TGTGCCAGCAGCGAGCTACTAGCGGGAGGGCAGAGTGTTTGGACCCAGTACTTC	CASSELLAGGQSVWTQYF
TRBV15	.	TRBD1	TRBJ1-2	TGTGCCACCAGCAAAGGGGACAGGGTCCTAGTCCCCTTATATGGCTACACCTTC	CATSKGDRVLVPLYGYTF
TRBV30	few	.	TRBJ1-2	TGTGCCTGGAGTTTAGGGGCGGCGAACTATGGCTACACCTTC	CAWSLGAANYGYTF
TRBV12-3/TRBV12-4	.	.	TRBJ1-5	TGTGCCAGCAGTAACAGGGTCCCAAGTCAGCCCCAGCATTTT	CASSNRVPSQPQHF
TRBV6-6	.	.	TRBJ2-2	TGTGCCAGCGCGCCGGGACTTGGGGAGCTGTTTTTT	CASAPGLGELFF
TRBV9	.	TRBD2	TRBJ2-1	TGTGCCAGCAGCGTAGTCGGGGGGGCTGCCTACAATGAGCAGTTCTTC	CASSVVGGAAYNEQFF
TRBV5-1	few	TRBD2	TRBJ2-7	TGCGCCAGCAGCTTGGAGGTTAGCGGGAGTTACGAGCAGTACTTC	CASSLEVSGSYEQYF
TRBV30	.	TRBD2	TRBJ2-7	TGTGCCCTGGCTAATAGCGGGCTGACCAACAAATGGAACTACGAGCAGTACTTC	CALANSGLTNKWNYEQYF
TRBV6-5	many	TRBD1	TRBJ2-1	TGTGCCAGCAGTTCCGGGACAGTGGCTAGGTATGAGCAGTTCTTC	CASSSGTVARYEQFF
TRBV5-6	.	.	TRBJ1-2	TGTGCCAGCAGCTTGGGAGGCGTCGAAGGCTACACCTTC	CASSLGGVEGYTF
TRBV14	.	TRBD2	TRBJ2-7	TGTGCCAGCAGCTCCCGGACTAGCGGGAGGGGAATAATCGAGCAGTACTTC	CASSSRTSGRGIIEQYF
TRBV4-2	.	.	TRBJ2-4	TGTGCCAGCAGCCCCAGGGGGGGCGACATTCAGTACTTC	CASSPRGGDIQYF
TRBV5-5	.	.	TRBJ1-4	TGTGCCAGCAGCTTGGAGGGGGAACGAGCAACTAATGAAAAACTGTTTTTT	CASSLEGERATNEKLFF
TRBV5-8	.	.	TRBJ2-3	TGTGCCAGCAGCGGCCGGAGCCCGGGGAGGGATACGCAGTATTTT	CASSGRSPGRDTQYF
TRBV7-2	few	.	TRBJ2-1	TGTGCCAGCAGCTTGCGGACCCAGACAGGGAGGTATGAGCAGTTCTTC	CASSLRTQTGRYEQFF
TRBV6-1	.	TRBD1	TRBJ1-1	TGTGCCAGCAGCCCGGGACAGGGACATAGCACTGAAGCTTTCTTT	CASSPGQGHSTEAFF
TRBV6-2/TRBV6-3	few	TRBD1	TRBJ1-6	TGTGCCAGCAGCCAGTCAGGGGGACGATCACCCCTCCACTTT	CASSQSGGRSPLHF
TRBV6-1	.	.	TRBJ1-2	TGTGCCAGCGGGGGGGTAACAGGGTCCTATGGCTACACCTTC	CASGGVTGSYGYTF
TRBV3-1	.	.	TRBJ2-1	TGTGCCTGCAGTACCTATGACTACTCTCCTAGCTCCTACAATGAGCAGTTCTTC	CACSTYDYSPSSYNEQFF
TRBV10-3	few	.	TRBJ2-7	TGTGCCATCAGTGACTGGGCGTACGAGCAGTACTTC	CAISDWAYEQYF
TRBV6-5	.	.	TRBJ1-2	TGTGCCAGCAGTTACTCGCAGGGCGACTATGGCTACACCTTC	CASSYSQGDYGYTF
TRBV6-5	few	.	TRBJ2-1	TGTGCCAGCAGTTCCCCCCGCGGCCAGTTCTTC	CASSSPRGQFF
TRBV4-2	few	.	TRBJ2-3	TGTGCCAGCAGCCTACAAAATGGGGCCCGGGGCACAGATACGCAGTATTTT	CASSLQNGARGTDTQYF
TRBV6-5	few	.	TRBJ2-1	TGTGCCAGCAGTTACTCGCCAGCGTCCGTGGGATACAATGAGCAGTTCTTC	CASSYSPASVGYNEQFF
TRBV29-1	.	.	TRBJ2-1	TGCAGCGCTAAAAATTGGAATGAGCAGTTCTTC	CSAKNWNEQFF
TRBV7-9	few	.	TRBJ2-7	TGTGCCAGCAGCAGGGACGTGGACTACGAGCAGTACTTC	CASSRDVDYEQYF
TRBV5-1	.	.	TRBJ2-1	TGCGCCAGCAGCCTGGATAGGCAGGGTGAGCAGTTCTTC	CASSLDRQGEQFF
TRBV7-2	few	.	TRBJ2-1	TGTGCCAGCAGCTCGGACCTAGGAGGGTACAATGAGCAGTTCTTC	CASSSDLGGYNEQFF
TRBV7-9	.	.	TRBJ1-5	TGTGCCAGCAGCTTGGGTCGACAGAACAATCAGCCCCAGCATTTT	CASSLGRQNNQPQHF
TRBV20-1	few	TRBD2	TRBJ2-3	TGCAGTGCCCACTCATTAGCGGGAGCTAGCACAGATACGCAGTATTTT	CSAHSLAGASTDTQYF
TRBV5-5	.	.	TRBJ1-2	TGTGCCAGCACCGAGGGAACGGATAACTATGGCTACACCTTC	CASTEGTDNYGYTF
TRBV12-3/TRBV12-4	few	TRBD1	TRBJ2-2	TGTGCCAGCAGACGACAGGGGGCGAGCACCGGGGAGCTGTTTTTT	CASRRQGASTGELFF